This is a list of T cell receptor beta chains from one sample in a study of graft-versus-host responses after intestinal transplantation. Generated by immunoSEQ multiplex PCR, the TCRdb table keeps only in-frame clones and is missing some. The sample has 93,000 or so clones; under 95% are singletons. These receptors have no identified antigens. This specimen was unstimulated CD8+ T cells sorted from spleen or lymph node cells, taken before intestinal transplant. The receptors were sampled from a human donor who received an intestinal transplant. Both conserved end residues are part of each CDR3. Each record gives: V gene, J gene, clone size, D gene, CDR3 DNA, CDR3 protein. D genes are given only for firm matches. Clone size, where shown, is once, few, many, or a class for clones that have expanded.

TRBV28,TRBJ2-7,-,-,TGTGCCAGCAGTTTAGACGCGGGCTACGAGCAGTACTTC,CASSLDAGYEQYF
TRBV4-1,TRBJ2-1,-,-,TGCGCCAGCAGCCAGCTCTTGGGGGTCAGGAATGAGCAGTTCTTC,CASSQLLGVRNEQFF
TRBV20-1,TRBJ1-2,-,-,TGCAGTGCGGGGGGGGAGGGCTACACCTTC,CSAGGEGYTF
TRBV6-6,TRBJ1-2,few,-,TGTGCCAGCAGTTACGTTTATGGCTACACCTTC,CASSYVYGYTF
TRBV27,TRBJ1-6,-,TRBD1,TGTGCCAGCAGTTCAACAGGGGGTCCTTTGGCCCTCCACTTT,CASSSTGGPLALHF
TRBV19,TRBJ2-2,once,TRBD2,TGTGCCAGTAAAGGGACTAGCGGGGGAACGAACACCGGGGAGCTGTTTTTT,CASKGTSGGTNTGELFF
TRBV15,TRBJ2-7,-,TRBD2,TGTGCCACCAGCAGAGGACCCACGAGTAGCGGGGCCTACGAGCAGTACTTC,CATSRGPTSSGAYEQYF
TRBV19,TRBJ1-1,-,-,TGTGCCAGTAGTATGTACGTTGAAACGATAATCACTGAAGCTTTCTTT,CASSMYVETIITEAFF
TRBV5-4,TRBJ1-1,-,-,TGTGCCAGCAGCTTGGGGGTGGAAGAAGCTTTCTTT,CASSLGVEEAFF
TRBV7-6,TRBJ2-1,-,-,TGTGCCAGCAGCTCCGACATTTACAATGAGCAGTTCTTC,CASSSDIYNEQFF
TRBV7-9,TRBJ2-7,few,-,TGTGCCAGCAGCTTAGTTTCGGGGAACGAGCAGTACTTC,CASSLVSGNEQYF
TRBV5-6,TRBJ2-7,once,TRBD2,TGTGCCAGCAGCTTGACTAGCGGGGGGACCAAGTCCTACGAGCAGTACTTC,CASSLTSGGTKSYEQYF
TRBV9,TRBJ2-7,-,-,TGTGCCAGCAGCGTTGACCTTGGGAGCTACGAGCAGTACTTC,CASSVDLGSYEQYF
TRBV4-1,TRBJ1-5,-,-,TGCGCCAGCAGCCAAGTCTGGCCAAGCAATCAGCCCCAGCATTTT,CASSQVWPSNQPQHF
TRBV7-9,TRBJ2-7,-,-,TGTGCCAGCAGCTTACCAGGGACCTACGAGCAGTACTTC,CASSLPGTYEQYF
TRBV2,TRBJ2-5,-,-,TGTGCCAGCAGTACTCCCGAGGATGAGACCCAGTACTTC,CASSTPEDETQYF
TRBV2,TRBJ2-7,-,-,TGTGCCAGCACCACCGGACAGACCTACGAGCAGTACTTC,CASTTGQTYEQYF
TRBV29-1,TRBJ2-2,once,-,TGCAGCGTTGAAGACCGAGACAGGACTCTCGGACTCACCGGGGAGCTGTTTTTT,CSVEDRDRTLGLTGELFF
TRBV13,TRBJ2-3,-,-,TGTGCCAGCAGCCGTCCGGGGGAGGGGGCCCGGCCGGTTACGCAGTATTTT,CASSRPGEGARPVTQYF
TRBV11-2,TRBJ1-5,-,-,TGTGCCAGCAGCTTAGGGCCGAGCACTACTTATCAGCCCCAGCATTTT,CASSLGPSTTYQPQHF
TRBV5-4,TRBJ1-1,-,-,TGTGCCAGCAGCCTAGGAGTCTCCACTGAAGCTTTCTTT,CASSLGVSTEAFF
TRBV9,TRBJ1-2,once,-,TGTGCCAGCAGCCCCCGGGACATCGTAGACGCCTTC,CASSPRDIVDAF
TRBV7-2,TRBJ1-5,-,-,TGTGCCAGCAGCCCCGGGACACATTACAATCAGCCCCAGCATTTT,CASSPGTHYNQPQHF
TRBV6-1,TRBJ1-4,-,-,TGTGCCAGCAGTGAAACAGGGTTGGGAAATGAAAAACTGTTTTTT,CASSETGLGNEKLFF
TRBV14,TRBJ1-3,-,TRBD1,TGTGCCAGCAGCCAAACGACAGGGACCCTATCTGGAAACACCATATATTTT,CASSQTTGTLSGNTIYF
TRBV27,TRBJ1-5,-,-,TGTGCCAGCAGCGGGGGAACCAATCAGCCCCAGCATTTT,CASSGGTNQPQHF
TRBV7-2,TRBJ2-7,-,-,TGTGCCAGCAGCTTGTGGGGTTACGAGCAGTACTTC,CASSLWGYEQYF
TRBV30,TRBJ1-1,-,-,TGTGCCTGGAAGCTGACAACGAACACTGAAGCTTTCTTT,CAWKLTTNTEAFF
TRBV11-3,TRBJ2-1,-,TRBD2,TGTGCCAGCAGCTTACCCAGCGGGGGGCCAATCAATGAGCAGTTCTTC,CASSLPSGGPINEQFF
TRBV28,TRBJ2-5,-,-,TGTGCCAGCAGTTTCGGGTCTGGCCTAGTGCAGTACTTC,CASSFGSGLVQYF
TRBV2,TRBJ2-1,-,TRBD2,TGTGCCGGCAGTGATCCCTATTCTAGCGGGGGAGCCTCGGGTGAGCAGTTCTTC,CAGSDPYSSGGASGEQFF
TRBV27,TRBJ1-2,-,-,TGTGCCAGCAGTTTGGGATCACACTATGGCTACACCTTC,CASSLGSHYGYTF
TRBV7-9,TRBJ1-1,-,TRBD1,TGTGCCGGTTATGGTCCTACCGGGACAGGGGAGGAGGAAGCTTTCTTT,CAGYGPTGTGEEEAFF
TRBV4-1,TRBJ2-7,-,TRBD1,TGCGCCAGCGGCCAAATACCGGGACAGGGCTCCTACGAGCAGTACTTC,CASGQIPGQGSYEQYF
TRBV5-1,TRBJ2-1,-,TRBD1,TGCGCCAGCAGCCTTACAGGGGTCGTTTACAAAGGGTCCTACAATGAGCAGTTCTTC,CASSLTGVVYKGSYNEQFF
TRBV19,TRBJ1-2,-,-,TGTGCCAGTAGTATTTTTTTAGCGCGACAGACCTATGGCTACACCTTC,CASSIFLARQTYGYTF
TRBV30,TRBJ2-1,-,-,TGTGCCTGGAGTGTAGCGGCGTACAATGAGCAGTTCTTC,CAWSVAAYNEQFF
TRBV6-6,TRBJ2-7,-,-,TGTGCCAGCAGTCGACCCGGGACGATCCCCTACGAGCAGTACTTC,CASSRPGTIPYEQYF
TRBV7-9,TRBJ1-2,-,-,TGTGCCAGCAGCCCACCCGCGCGCGACTATGGCTACACCTTC,CASSPPARDYGYTF
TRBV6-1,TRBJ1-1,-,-,TGTGCCAGCAGTGAAGTCGGCAGAGTCATGAACACTGAAGCTTTCTTT,CASSEVGRVMNTEAFF
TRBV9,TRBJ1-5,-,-,TGTGCCAGCAGCGGGGATAGCAATCAGCCCCAGCATTTT,CASSGDSNQPQHF
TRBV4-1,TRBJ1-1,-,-,TGCGCCAGCAGCCAAGTGGGATACACTGAAGCTTTCTTT,CASSQVGYTEAFF
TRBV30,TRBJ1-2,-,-,TGTGCCTGGAGTGCCCCACAGGAAAATGGCTACACCTTC,CAWSAPQENGYTF
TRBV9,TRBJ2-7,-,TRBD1,TGTGCCAGCGCGGCTTCTACGGGACAGAGTTACGAGCAGTACTTC,CASAASTGQSYEQYF
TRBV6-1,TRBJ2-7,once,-,TGTGCCAGCAGTAACTCCGGACCCTACGAGCAGTACTTC,CASSNSGPYEQYF
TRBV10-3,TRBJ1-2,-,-,TGTGCCATCAGTGATACCTCCGGCGGCACGAACTATGGCTACACCTTC,CAISDTSGGTNYGYTF
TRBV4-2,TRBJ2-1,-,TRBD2,TGTGCCAGCAGCCAAGATGGGGGGCTAGCGGGGGGAGAGGAGCAGTTCTTC,CASSQDGGLAGGEEQFF
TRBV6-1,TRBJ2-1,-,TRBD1,TGTGCCAGCAGTGTCGGGACAGACCTCTACAATGAGCAGTTCTTC,CASSVGTDLYNEQFF
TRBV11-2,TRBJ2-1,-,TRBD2,TGTGCCAGCAACTGGGATATCGGGGGGAGCAATGAGCAGTTCTTC,CASNWDIGGSNEQFF
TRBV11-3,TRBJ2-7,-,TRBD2,TGTGCCAGCAGCTTGTCCAGCGGGGGGACTCCAAGCTCCTACGAGCAGTACTTC,CASSLSSGGTPSSYEQYF
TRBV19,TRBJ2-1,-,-,TGTGCCAGTATGGGGGTCCTCAATGAGCAGTTCTTC,CASMGVLNEQFF
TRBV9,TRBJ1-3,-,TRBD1,TGTGCCAGCAGGGGACAGGGGGCAGAAGGAAACACCATATATTTT,CASRGQGAEGNTIYF
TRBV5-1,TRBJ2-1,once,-,TGCGCCAGCAGCGGGGGCGGGGGCCCGGGCTCCTACAATGAGCAGTTCTTC,CASSGGGGPGSYNEQFF
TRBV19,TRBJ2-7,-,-,TGTGCCAGTAGTATGGGGTATGTGGGATACGAGCAGTACTTC,CASSMGYVGYEQYF
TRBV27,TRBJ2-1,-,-,TGTGCCAGCAGTTTTGGGGGCCAGAGCTCCTACAATGAGCAGTTCTTC,CASSFGGQSSYNEQFF
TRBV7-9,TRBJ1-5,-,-,TGTGCCAGCAGCCCTGGAACAGGGAATCAGCCCCAGCATTTT,CASSPGTGNQPQHF
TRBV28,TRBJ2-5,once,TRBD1,TGTGCCGGCCAAGGACAGGTTGGGGAGACCCAGTACTTC,CAGQGQVGETQYF
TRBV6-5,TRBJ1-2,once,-,TGTGCCAGCAGTCGGACAGACTCAAACTATGGCTACACCTTC,CASSRTDSNYGYTF
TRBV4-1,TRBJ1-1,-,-,TGCGCCAGCAGCCAAGATGGACAAGGACACCCGAACACTGAAGCTTTCTTT,CASSQDGQGHPNTEAFF
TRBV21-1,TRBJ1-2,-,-,TGTGCCAGCAGCAAACTGACAAACTATGGCTACACCTTC,CASSKLTNYGYTF